This TCR beta chain was profiled in a study of blood T cell repertoires in COVID-19. In the study overall: COVID-19 samples from acute and convalescent phases originated in the United States, Italy and Spain.

Under the authors' procedure: Amplification from reference gene primers served as the basis for estimated nucleated cell counts. Clones were read by immunoSEQ multiplex PCR, and TCRdb kept only the in-frame ones, dropping some. That table gives V, J and clone size, and the DNA gave D and trimming. The sample includes 470,000 or so clones, over 75% of them seen just once. V gave up 10 bases and J gave up 12 bases, with 19 bases separating them. Germline CDR1 is MDHEN and CDR2 is SYDVKM. This CDR3 is 11 amino acids long. The sequence came from a human donor in a cohort sampled during active COVID-19. The gene calls are TRBV28 and TRBJ2-7; D is perhaps TRBD2 (5 bases). Sequenced: peripheral blood. CDR3 in amino acids: CATSGPWESYF. For the CDR3, the DNA is TGTGCCACCAGCGGACCATGGGAGTCGTACTTC.